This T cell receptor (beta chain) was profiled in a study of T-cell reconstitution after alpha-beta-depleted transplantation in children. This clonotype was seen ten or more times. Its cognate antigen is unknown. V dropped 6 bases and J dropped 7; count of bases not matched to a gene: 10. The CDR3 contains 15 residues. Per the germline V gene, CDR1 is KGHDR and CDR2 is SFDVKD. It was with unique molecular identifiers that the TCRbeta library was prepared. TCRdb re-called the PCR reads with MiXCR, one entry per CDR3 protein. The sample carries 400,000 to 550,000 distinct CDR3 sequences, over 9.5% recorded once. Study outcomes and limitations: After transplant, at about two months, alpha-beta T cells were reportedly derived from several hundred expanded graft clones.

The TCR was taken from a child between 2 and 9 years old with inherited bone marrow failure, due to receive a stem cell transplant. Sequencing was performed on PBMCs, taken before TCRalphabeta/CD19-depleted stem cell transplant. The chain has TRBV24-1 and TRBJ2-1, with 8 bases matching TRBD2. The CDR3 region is CATSSGRTLGNEQFF. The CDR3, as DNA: TGTGCCACCAGTAGCGGGAGAACCCTAGGAAATGAGCAGTTCTTC.